The text below deals with one T cell receptor beta chain. The sample comes from a study of blood T cell repertoires in COVID-19. Background on the study: PBMCs, B-cell-depleted T cells, or T cells were the source of the cDNA or gDNA that made up the material.

The germline CDR1 and CDR2 sequences are MNHEY and SMNVEV (reference sequence). The ends lost 8 bases at V and 5 bases at J; junction bases unmatched: 11. This CDR3 contains 15 residues. Method: immunoSEQ multiplex PCR; TCRdb's copy keeps in-frame clones and lacks some. The sample gives fewer than 60,000 clones, 85% to 90% of which show up once; approximately 10% is in the top ten. This chain joins TRBV27 and TRBJ1-4; 7 bases are a match to TRBD1. This receptor was identified in an elderly man with active or convalescent COVID-19. Sequenced input: peripheral blood. CDR3 DNA: TGTGCCAGCGCCTTTCGACAGGGAGAAAATGAAAAACTGTTTTTT. Translating gives CASAFRQGENEKLFF.